This passage covers 14 T cell receptor beta chains from one sample sequenced in a study of T cell responses to AZD1222 COVID-19 vaccine. Clones were sequenced by immunoSEQ multiplex PCR, and TCRdb holds only the in-frame ones, with some missing. The data show tens of thousands of clones, about 94% seen once. The input for sequencing was peripheral blood, taken 28 days after the second AZD1222 dose. Every receptor here comes from an adult who received the AZD1222 COVID-19 vaccine.

This rearrangement joins TRBV28 to TRBJ1-4; D gene unclear. CDR1 and CDR2 (germline): MDHEN, SYDVKM. CDR3 length equals 15 residues. The germline V and J ends were trimmed by 6 bases and 0 bases, with 11 bases remaining between them. CDR3 amino acids: CASSQEGATNEKLFF. Here the CDR3 DNA reads TGTGCCAGCAGCCAAGAGGGCGCAACTAATGAAAAACTGTTTTTT.

This chain uses TRBV9 with TRBJ2-2; 8 positions agree with TRBD2. The ends lost 4 bases at V and 4 bases at J; junction bases unmatched: 9. In germline, CDR1 is SGDLS, CDR2 YYNGEE. The CDR3 is 16 amino acids. CDR3 sequence reads: CASSLAGGPVTGELFF. CDR3 sequence (DNA): TGTGCCAGCAGCCTCGCGGGGGGACCAGTCACCGGGGAGCTGTTTTTT.

V usage is TRBV4-3 and J usage is TRBJ2-1, with a tentative D call TRBD2 (6 bases). There are 17 residues in the CDR3. CDR1 LGHNA and CDR2 YSLEER come from the germline V gene. V lost 1 base, J lost 7 bases, and 20 bases lay in between. The CDR3 DNA follows: TGCGCCAGCAGCCAAGGTGGCGTGGGACTGTCAAATAATGAGCAGTTCTTC. It yields the protein CASSQGGVGLSNNEQFF.

V and J are TRBV7-2 and TRBJ2-7; 7 bases are a match to TRBD2. Trimming took 1 base from V and 7 from J; bases not matched to a gene: 7. The CDR3 has 14 amino acids. Germline lookup yields CDR1 SGHTA and CDR2 FQGNSA. CDR3 bases: TGTGCCAGCAGCTTAGTAAGGGAGGGGAGGGAGCAGTACTTC. Translation gives CASSLVREGREQYF.

This sequence joins TRBV9 and TRBJ2-5; 13 bases map to TRBD2. V shed 4 bases and J 4 bases; nucleotides not matched to a gene: 19. The CDR3 runs 20 residues. Germline V CDR1 and CDR2: SGDLS, YYNGEE. CDR3 sequence reads: CASSPDRGATSGGLTETQYF. The CDR3 bases are TGTGCCAGCAGCCCCGACAGAGGTGCGACTAGCGGGGGGTTAACAGAGACCCAGTACTTC.

This clone was seen only once. The chain couples TRBV6-5 to TRBJ1-2, with D unclear. The CDR3 loop spans 14 amino acids. Germline V gene sequence: CDR1 MNHEY, CDR2 SVGAGI. Trimming took 2 bases from V and 3 from J, leaving 10 bases between them. CDR3 nucleotides: TGTGCCAGCAGTTACACTAACACCTACTATGGCTACACCTTC. Residues: CASSYTNTYYGYTF.

This clone was observed once. The V call is TRBV19, the J call TRBJ2-5; no reliable D call. The V end lost 3 bases, the J end lost 2 bases, and 13 bases lay between the germline ends. The CDR3 has 15 residues. Per the germline V gene, CDR1 is LNHDA and CDR2 is SQIVND (reference sequence). The CDR3 loop is CASSIRTLGQETQYF. The CDR3, as DNA: TGTGCCAGTAGTATCCGTACTCTGGGACAAGAGACCCAGTACTTC.

The chain links TRBV12-5 to TRBJ2-1; weak D call: TRBD2 (6 bases). V was pared by 8 bases and J by 7 bases, with 12 bases between. CDR1 LGHNT and CDR2 FRNRAP come from the germline V gene. This CDR3 region has 12 residues. The CDR3 is CASTFGGNEQFF. The CDR3 nucleotides read TGTGCTAGTACATTCGGGGGAAATGAGCAGTTCTTC.

This chain connects TRBV29-1 to TRBJ1-2; TRBD1 matches 7 bases. The CDR3 extends over 13 amino acids. Unmatched junction bases numbered 7, after V lost 7 bases and J lost 2 bases. Per the germline V gene, CDR1 is SQVTM and CDR2 is ANQGSEA. The CDR3, as DNA: TGCAGCGCCCCCGACAGGGCCAACTATGGCTACACCTTC. Translated: CSAPDRANYGYTF.

J is TRBJ2-1 and V is TRBV4-1, with a possible D match to TRBD2 (6 bases). Trimming removed 4 bases at V and 7 bases at J, with 14 bases between. The germline CDR1 and CDR2 sequences are MGHRA and YSYEKL. CDR3 length: 14 amino acids. CDR3 nucleotide sequence: TGCGCCAGCAGCCCCGGGACTTTCTATAATGAGCAGTTCTTC. It yields the protein CASSPGTFYNEQFF.

This clone occurred once. The chain carries TRBV6-5 and TRBJ2-5; possibly TRBD1 for D (5 bases). Trimming left V 7 bases short and J 5 bases short, with 14 bases between. The germline V gene encodes CDR1 MNHEY and CDR2 SVGAGI. CDR3 length: 13 residues. The CDR3, as DNA: TGTGCCAGCATCTTAGGGGTACGGGAGACCCAGTACTTC. Protein sequence: CASILGVRETQYF.

This chain uses TRBV19 with TRBJ2-5; D is unresolved. V lost 6 bases and J lost 2, with 10 bases in between. The germline CDR1 and CDR2 sequences are LNHDA and SQIVND (reference sequence). The length of the CDR3 is 13 residues. The CDR3 loop reads CASRAKGQETQYF. The CDR3 DNA reads TGTGCCAGTAGAGCAAAGGGTCAAGAGACCCAGTACTTC.

The V and J genes are TRBV12-3 or TRBV12-4 and TRBJ1-2; D unresolved. The V and J ends lost 10 bases and 2 bases respectively, with 11 bases between them. CDR3 size: 12 residues. The chain's CDR3 is CATNNANYGYTF. The CDR3 DNA follows: TGTGCCACCAACAATGCGAACTATGGCTACACCTTC.

The chain links TRBV4-1 to TRBJ1-1; possible D gene TRBD1, 5 bases. Germline loops: CDR1 MGHRA, CDR2 YSYEKL. Trimming pared 0 bases from V and 4 bases from J, leaving 9 bases between. The length of the CDR3 is 14 residues. CDR3 loop: CASSQDRVATEAFF. In nucleotides, the CDR3 is TGCGCCAGCAGCCAAGACAGGGTGGCCACTGAAGCTTTCTTT.